This TCR beta chain derives from a study of cytomegalovirus exposure and HLA in healthy donors. Study background: Inside one of the first data releases sat about 85 million unique TCRs taken from HLA-typed donors.

CDR3 length equals 16 residues. V shed 6 bases and J 2 bases; nucleotides not matched to a gene: 10. Germline V lookup: CDR1 MNHEY, CDR2 SMNVEV (reference sequence). PCR amplification relied on 60 Vbeta primers (plus 13 Jbeta primers). Some clones are missing from TCRdb's copy, which holds only in-frame ones; the method was immunoSEQ multiplex PCR. In the table there are roughly 250,000 clones, 80% of which are singletons. With regard to this clone: Its matching antigen is unknown.

Study results and caveats: The classifier reportedly diagnosed cytomegalovirus status with high sensitivity and specificity. The authors listed 150 or so TCR beta chains as cytomegalovirus-associated.

The sequenced sample consisted of PBMCs. This rearrangement joins TRBV27 to TRBJ2-1, with 7 bases aligning to TRBD2. The source of this sequence is a girl aged 2 to 9 in good health and CMV-seronegative. The CDR3 region is CASRNGGTRAYNEQFF. The CDR3 DNA reads as TGTGCCAGCAGAAACGGGGGGACGAGGGCCTACAATGAGCAGTTCTTC.